This T cell receptor beta chain was identified during a study of T cell responses to AZD1222 COVID-19 vaccine. Across the whole study: Second doses that came at about 4 or about 12 weeks were put together. Study findings and constraints: Unmutated variant regions are reportedly the target of nearly half of TCRs that are spike-specific. Recipients of AZD1222 seropositive at baseline numbered only 6 or 7.

Concerning this clone: Its antigen remains unknown.

Some clones are missing from TCRdb's copy, which holds only in-frame ones; the method was immunoSEQ multiplex PCR. Seen here are around 63,000 clones, 85% observed once, and the top ten hold roughly 18%. CDR1 is SEHNR and CDR2 is FQNEAQ in the germline V gene (reference sequence). Between the trimmed V and J ends, which lost 2 bases and 0 bases, there was a span of 10 bases. The CDR3 runs to 15 residues. The chain couples TRBV7-9 to TRBJ1-1; possible D gene TRBD1, 5 bases. The specimen was peripheral blood, collected on day 0 of AZD1222 vaccination. This TCR came from an adult in good health. The CDR3 sequence is CASSLMGPLNTEAFF. DNA for the CDR3: TGTGCCAGCAGCTTAATGGGACCGTTGAACACTGAAGCTTTCTTT.